The 3 T cell receptor beta chains given below trace back to one sample, sequenced in a study of T cells in Graves' hyperthyroidism and ophthalmopathy. Amplified TCR beta CDR3 regions derived from RNA transcripts. Using the HTBI primer set, a first-round RT-PCR was run on the TCR CDR3. MiXCR, applied by TCRdb to the multiplex PCR reads, yields one record per CDR3 protein. The sample lists about 380,000 distinct CDR3 sequences, approximately 18% seen once, with 40% to 45% in the top ten. Input material: blood. The receptors were gathered from a man aged 18 to 29 with Graves' ophthalmopathy.

This clonotype came up many times. This sequence joins TRBV6-6 and TRBJ1-2; TRBD1 is a possible D gene (6 bases). This CDR3 comprises 14 residues. Germline assignment: CDR1 MNHNY and CDR2 SVGAGI (reference sequence). V lost 0 bases and J lost 6, with 11 bases in between. CDR3 DNA: TGTGCCAGCAGTTACTCGAACAGGGCTAATGGCTACACCTTC. It specifies CASSYSNRANGYTF.

This clonotype has a handful of counts. This sequence joins TRBV3-1 and TRBJ1-2; D remains ambiguous. CDR1 and CDR2 (germline): LGHDT, YNNKEL (reference sequence). The CDR3 length is 13 residues. V was shortened by 0 bases and J by 6 bases, with 8 bases between the two germline ends. The CDR3 reads CASSQDRSDGYTF. As DNA, the CDR3 is TGTGCCAGCAGCCAAGATCGGAGCGATGGCTACACCTTC.

Details on this clonotype: A read error may account for a junction end that differs from germline. This chain connects TRBV25-1 to TRBJ2-1, with D perhaps given as TRBD1 or TRBD2 (5 bases each). The CDR3 runs to 14 residues. Germline V CDR1 and CDR2: MGHDK, SYGVNS. The CDR3 spells CTSSESHWGNEQFF. DNA for the CDR3: TGTACCAGCAGTGAATCACATTGGGGGAATGAGCAGTTCTTC.